This T cell receptor (beta chain) was captured in a study of blood T cells in healthy people across ages. A second roughly 6 to 12 cycle PCR used barcoded and J-beta primers. Every individual sample yielded 2.5 million or more paired-end reads (each containing CDR3). TCRdb used MiXCR to reprocess the 5' RACE reads, holding one entry per CDR3 protein. The sample yields about 2 million distinct CDR3 sequences, roughly 49% seen once. Samples each yielded at least 5.5 micrograms of total RNA. Looked up from germline, CDR1 is SNHLY and CDR2 is FYNNEI. The V gene lost 4 bases and the J gene lost 2 bases, with 13 bases spanning the gap. There are 15 residues in the CDR3.

Sequencing was done on a sample of blood. The chain employs TRBV2 and TRBJ2-3; D gene unclear. This receptor was identified in a woman aged 40 to 50 in good health. CDR3 amino acids: CASSVQRAYTDTQYF. The CDR3 region has the DNA TGTGCCAGCAGTGTACAGCGTGCATACACAGATACGCAGTATTTT.